This entry concerns a single T cell receptor beta chain. Its specificity is not known. J was trimmed by 5 bases and V by 0 bases; bases with no gene match: 5. This CDR3 comprises 15 residues. Germline lookup yields CDR1 SGHTA and CDR2 FQGTGA. The sample belongs to a study of T cells in Graves' hyperthyroidism and ophthalmopathy. Overall study findings and caveats: The blood repertoire included most of the expanded thyroid clonotypes above 0.001.

Amplification of TCR beta CDR3 regions used RNA as the template. Initially, a first-round RT-PCR of the TCR CDR3 employed the HTBI primer set. TCRdb reprocessed the multiplex PCR reads with MiXCR, giving one entry per CDR3 protein. This table holds more than 300,000 distinct CDR3 sequences, approximately 17% found once. The sequence came from a man aged 18-30 years with Graves' ophthalmopathy. The rearrangement joins TRBV7-3 to TRBJ2-3; 7 nucleotides align to TRBD1. Sequences were obtained from blood. The CDR3 DNA is TGTGCCAGCAGCTTAACTGGGGACAGTAAAGATACGCAGTATTTT. Translated: CASSLTGDSKDTQYF.